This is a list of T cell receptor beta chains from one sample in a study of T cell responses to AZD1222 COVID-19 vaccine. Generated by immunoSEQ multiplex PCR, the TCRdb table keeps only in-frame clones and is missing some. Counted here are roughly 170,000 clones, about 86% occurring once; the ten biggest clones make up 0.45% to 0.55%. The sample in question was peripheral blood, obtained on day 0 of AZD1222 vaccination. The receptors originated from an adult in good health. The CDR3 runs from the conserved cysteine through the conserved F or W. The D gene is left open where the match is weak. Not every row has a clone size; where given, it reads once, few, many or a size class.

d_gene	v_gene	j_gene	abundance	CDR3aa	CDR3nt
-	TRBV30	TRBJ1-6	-	CAWSATGGMRNSPLHF	TGTGCCTGGAGTGCGACAGGTGGCATGAGGAATTCACCCCTCCACTTT
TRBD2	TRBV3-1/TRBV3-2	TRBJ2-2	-	CASSQDHSGRALTGELFF	TGTGCCAGCAGCCAAGATCACAGCGGGAGGGCCCTGACCGGGGAGCTGTTTTTT
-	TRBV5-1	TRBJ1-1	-	CASSVGHLTEAFF	TGCGCCAGCAGCGTGGGACACCTCACTGAAGCTTTCTTT
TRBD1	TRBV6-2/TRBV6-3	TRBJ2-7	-	CASTPTGVYSSYEQYF	TGTGCCAGCACCCCGACAGGGGTCTACAGCTCCTACGAGCAGTACTTC
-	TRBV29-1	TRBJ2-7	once	CSVSTSYEQYF	TGCAGCGTTTCCACTAGCTACGAGCAGTACTTC
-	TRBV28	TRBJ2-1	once	CASALGRFYNEQFF	TGTGCCAGCGCTCTTGGCAGGTTCTACAATGAGCAGTTCTTC
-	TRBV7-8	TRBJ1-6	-	CASSLAGPGVDNSPLHF	TGTGCCAGCAGCTTAGCGGGCCCAGGGGTTGATAATTCACCCCTCCACTTT
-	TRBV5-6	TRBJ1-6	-	CASSQDWGGNSPLHF	TGTGCCAGCAGCCAGGATTGGGGGGGAAATTCACCCCTCCACTTT
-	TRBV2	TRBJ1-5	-	CASSGGEGSPQHF	TGTGCCAGCAGTGGGGGGGAGGGCAGCCCCCAGCATTTT
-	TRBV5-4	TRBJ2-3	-	CASSLASSGSTDTQYF	TGTGCCAGCAGCTTGGCTTCCTCCGGGAGCACAGATACGCAGTATTTT
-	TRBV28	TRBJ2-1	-	CASSPAGLEQFF	TGTGCCAGCAGCCCCGCGGGATTAGAGCAGTTCTTC
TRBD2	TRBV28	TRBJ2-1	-	CASSLASGVYNEQFF	TGTGCCAGCAGTTTAGCTAGCGGGGTTTACAATGAGCAGTTCTTC
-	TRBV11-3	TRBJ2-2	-	CASSLGVNTGELFF	TGTGCCAGCAGCTTGGGGGTGAACACCGGGGAGCTGTTTTTT
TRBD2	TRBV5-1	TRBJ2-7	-	CASSLDPGGTYEQYF	TGCGCCAGCAGCTTGGATCCCGGGGGGACCTACGAGCAGTACTTC
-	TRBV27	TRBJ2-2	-	CASKGPLRRSTGELFF	TGTGCCAGCAAGGGCCCTCTCAGACGGAGCACCGGGGAGCTGTTTTTT
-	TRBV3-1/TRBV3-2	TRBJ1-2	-	CASSQAQGRTGYTF	TGTGCCAGCAGCCAAGCCCAGGGGAGGACGGGCTACACCTTC
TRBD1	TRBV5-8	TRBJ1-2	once	CASSQPRGGRGYYGYTF	TGTGCCAGCAGCCAACCCCGAGGTGGCAGGGGGTACTATGGCTACACCTTC
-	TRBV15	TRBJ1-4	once	CATSRDGGANEKLFF	TGTGCCACCAGCAGAGATGGGGGGGCTAATGAAAAACTGTTTTTT
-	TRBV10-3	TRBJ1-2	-	CAISAEGARAAGYTF	TGTGCCATCAGTGCAGAAGGGGCCCGAGCGGCTGGCTACACCTTC
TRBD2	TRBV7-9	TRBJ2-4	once	CASSPYMGSGVAKNIQYF	TGTGCCAGCAGCCCCTATATGGGTAGCGGGGTAGCCAAAAACATTCAGTACTTC
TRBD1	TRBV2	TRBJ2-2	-	CASSGDDRGLTGELFF	TGTGCCAGCAGTGGAGATGACAGGGGTTTAACCGGGGAGCTGTTTTTT
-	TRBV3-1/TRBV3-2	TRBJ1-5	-	CASSQGRGPQHF	TGTGCCAGCAGCCAAGGGCGGGGGCCCCAGCATTTT
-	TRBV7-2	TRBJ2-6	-	CASSLDRAGSGANVLTF	TGTGCCAGCAGCTTAGACAGGGCGGGCTCTGGGGCCAACGTCCTGACTTTC
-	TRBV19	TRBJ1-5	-	CASKSGSGFNQPQHF	TGTGCCAGTAAATCAGGGTCGGGTTTCAATCAGCCCCAGCATTTT
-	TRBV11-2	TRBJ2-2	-	CASSLERLEGGELFF	TGTGCCAGCAGCTTAGAGCGACTAGAAGGCGGGGAGCTGTTTTTT
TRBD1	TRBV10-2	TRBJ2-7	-	CARRTGQGIYEQYF	TGCGCCAGACGAACGGGACAGGGGATATACGAGCAGTACTTC
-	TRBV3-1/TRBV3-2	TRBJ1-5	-	CASSPLGQPQHF	TGTGCCAGCAGCCCTCTGGGGCAGCCCCAGCATTTT
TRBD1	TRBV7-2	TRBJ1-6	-	CASSYRDRSNSPLHF	TGTGCCAGCAGCTACCGGGACAGGTCTAATTCACCCCTCCACTTT
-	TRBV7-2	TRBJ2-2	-	CASSSYGLSGELFF	TGTGCCAGCAGCTCGTACGGACTGAGCGGGGAGCTGTTTTTT
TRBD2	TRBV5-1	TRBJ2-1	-	CASSIGTSGRFEQFF	TGCGCCAGCAGCATTGGGACTAGCGGGAGGTTTGAGCAGTTCTTC
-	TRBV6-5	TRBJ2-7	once	CASSYSNGVSEQYF	TGTGCCAGCAGTTACTCGAATGGGGTTAGCGAGCAGTACTTC
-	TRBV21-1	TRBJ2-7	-	CASTPQRARGGYEQYF	TGTGCCAGCACCCCTCAGCGGGCCAGGGGCGGCTACGAGCAGTACTTC
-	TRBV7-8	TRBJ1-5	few	CASTSTVYSNQPQHF	TGTGCCAGCACCTCGACAGTTTATAGCAATCAGCCCCAGCATTTT
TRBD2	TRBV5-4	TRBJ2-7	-	CASSLVGSGSYEQYF	TGTGCCAGCAGCCTGGTGGGGAGCGGGAGCTACGAGCAGTACTTC
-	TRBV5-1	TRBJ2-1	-	CASSLGGPDNEQFF	TGCGCCAGCAGCTTGGGAGGGCCGGACAATGAGCAGTTCTTC
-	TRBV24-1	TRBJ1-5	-	CATGADGNQPQHF	TGTGCCACCGGGGCCGACGGCAATCAGCCCCAGCATTTT
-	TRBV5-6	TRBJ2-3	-	CASSRSTSTDTQYF	TGTGCCAGCAGCCGCAGTACTAGCACAGATACGCAGTATTTT
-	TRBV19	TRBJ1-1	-	CASSIPPQQSPPEAFF	TGTGCCAGTAGTATCCCCCCCCAGCAATCTCCCCCTGAAGCTTTCTTT
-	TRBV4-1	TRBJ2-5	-	CASSQDRGGAGTELWGQYF	TGCGCCAGCAGCCAAGATCGCGGCGGGGCCGGGACCGAGCTGTGGGGCCAGTACTTC
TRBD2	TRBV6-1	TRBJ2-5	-	CASSEALAGGKETQYF	TGTGCCAGCAGTGAAGCCTTAGCGGGGGGCAAAGAGACCCAGTACTTC
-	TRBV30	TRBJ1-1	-	CAWSVQGEAFF	TGTGCCTGGAGTGTACAGGGTGAAGCTTTCTTT
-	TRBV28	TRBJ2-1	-	CATTRMPRNEQFF	TGTGCCACCACTCGGATGCCCCGCAATGAGCAGTTCTTC
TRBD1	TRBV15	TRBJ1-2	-	CATSRAGQVYGYTF	TGTGCCACCAGCAGGGCCGGACAGGTCTATGGCTACACCTTC
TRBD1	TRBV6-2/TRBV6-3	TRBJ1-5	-	CASSYRDRGRQPQHF	TGTGCCAGCAGTTACCGGGACAGGGGGCGTCAGCCCCAGCATTTT